This T cell receptor beta chain is from a study of blood T cell repertoires in COVID-19. Clones were sequenced by immunoSEQ multiplex PCR, and TCRdb holds only the in-frame ones, with some missing. The sample records roughly 290,000 clones, approximately 85% being singletons. Categorization into cohorts depended on clinical history that participants reported. Donors of Cohort 3 who recovered were those that had two negative PCRs, clearance, or symptom resolution. CDR1 is GTSNPN and CDR2 is SVGIG in the germline V gene (reference sequence). V lost 5 bases and J lost 6; bases outside the gene matches: 5. This CDR3 has 14 amino acids.

This sequence originates from a man aged 25-45 years who had recovered from COVID-19. Sequencing input: PBMCs or T cells enriched from blood (not recorded which). This chain links TRBV30 with TRBJ2-1; 12 bases are shared with TRBD2. For the CDR3, the DNA is TGTGCCTGGTCTCAACTAGCGGGGGGCAATGAGCAGTTCTTC. It is translated as CAWSQLAGGNEQFF.